One sample yielded the 15 T cell receptor beta chains listed below, sequenced in a study of monozygotic twins with inflammatory bowel disease. One entry per CDR3 protein, without DNA, is what TCRdb gives after re-calling the 5' RACE reads. The sample totals around 370,000 distinct CDR3 sequences; its top ten clones hold 2.5% to 3%. The sequenced sample was blood. Every receptor here comes from a human donor with ulcerative colitis or Crohn's disease, or a healthy co-twin of an affected twin (not recorded which).

The gene calls are TRBV20-1 and TRBJ2-2; checking the TCRdb D call of TRBD1 is not possible without DNA. Germline V gene sequence: CDR1 DFQATT, CDR2 SNEGSKA (reference sequence). This CDR3 has 13 residues. CDR3 sequence reads: CSASGTVTGELFF.

The chain carries TRBV6-5 and TRBJ1-2. Germline CDR1 is MNHEY and CDR2 is SVGAGI. This CDR3 is built from 15 residues. The chain's CDR3 is CASSYSWGSGDGYTF.

The rearrangement joins TRBV12-3 or TRBV12-4 to TRBJ2-7; as DNA is missing, the TRBD1 call by TCRdb cannot be tested. The CDR3 has 15 residues. CDR3 in amino acids: CASSFPGTGANEQYF.

The gene calls are TRBV18 and TRBJ1-5; TCRdb proposes TRBD1, but this gene call is untestable without DNA. The germline V gene encodes CDR1 KGHSH and CDR2 LQKENI. The CDR3 is made up of 16 amino acids. The CDR3 sequence: CASSPLGQQGAQPQHF.

The rearrangement joins TRBV28 to TRBJ2-2; TCRdb selects TRBD1, and the lack of DNA leaves this call unchecked. The germline V gene encodes CDR1 MDHEN and CDR2 SYDVKM. There are 14 residues in the CDR3. This chain's CDR3 is CASSWGSTAGELFF.

The CDR3 region is CASSITGSSQPQHF. This rearrangement joins TRBV7-2 to TRBJ1-5; without DNA, the TCRdb call of TRBD1 cannot be checked. There are 14 residues in the CDR3. Germline CDR1 reads SGHTA; CDR2 reads FQGNSA.

The J gene is TRBJ2-1, the V gene TRBV6-1; the TCRdb call, TRBD1, lacks DNA for checking. Per germline, CDR1 MNHNS and CDR2 SASEGT. The CDR3 consists of 14 residues. CDR3 residues: CASRQAGHYNEQFF.

The chain couples TRBV12-3 or TRBV12-4 to TRBJ2-1; TCRdb picks TRBD1, but there is no DNA to check that call. This CDR3 is built from 13 residues. CDR3 sequence: CASSLALTGEQFF.

The chain is built from TRBV28 and TRBJ2-1; without DNA, the TCRdb call of TRBD1 cannot be checked. Per the germline V gene, CDR1 is MDHEN and CDR2 is SYDVKM. The CDR3 extends over 12 amino acids. The CDR3: CASSPQGDEQFF.

This rearrangement joins TRBV20-1 to TRBJ2-1; TCRdb reports TRBD1, a call that lacks DNA to check it against. The CDR3 is made up of 14 amino acids. Germline CDR1 is DFQATT and CDR2 is SNEGSKA (reference sequence). The CDR3 loop reads CSARIGGGVNEQFF.

The chain carries TRBV7-2 and TRBJ1-2. CDR1 and CDR2 (germline): SGHTA, FQGNSA. The length of the CDR3 is 11 residues. The CDR3 region is CASSRRDGYTF.

The chain couples TRBV12-3 or TRBV12-4 to TRBJ2-1; the TRBD1 assignment by TCRdb is unverifiable without DNA. The CDR3 is 14 residues long. CDR3 amino acids: CASSLARGHIWPFF.

The rearrangement uses TRBV29-1 and TRBJ2-1; with no DNA, the TCRdb D assignment of TRBD1 cannot be verified. This CDR3 has 14 residues. Germline CDR1 is SQVTM and CDR2 is ANQGSEA. The CDR3 loop reads CSVYGGISYNEQFF.

The rearrangement uses TRBV6-2 or TRBV6-3 and TRBJ2-6; TCRdb outputs TRBD2, but without DNA this stays unchecked. Germline V gene lookup returns CDR1 MNHEY and CDR2 SVGEGT. The CDR3 runs to 15 residues. Here the CDR3 reads CASIRDSAGANVLTF.

The CDR3 sequence: CSVGQVSGGSSYNEQFF. V gene TRBV29-1 combines with J gene TRBJ2-1; as DNA is missing, the TRBD2 call by TCRdb cannot be tested. This CDR3 comprises 17 residues. Germline lookup yields CDR1 SQVTM and CDR2 ANQGSEA.